This T cell receptor beta chain was identified during a study of OX40 agonist ivuxolimab in advanced cancers. The V gene lost 0 bases and the J gene lost 0 bases, with 14 bases spanning the gap. Germline assignment: CDR1 GTSNPN and CDR2 SVGIG (reference sequence). This CDR3 is built from 16 residues. Clones were sequenced by immunoSEQ multiplex PCR, and TCRdb holds only the in-frame ones, with some missing. The data show approximately 82,000 clones, around 84% seen once. The sequenced sample was CD4+ or CD8+ T cells sorted from blood, obtained in a trial of the OX40 agonist ivuxolimab. This chain uses TRBV30 with TRBJ1-1; D may be TRBD1 (5 bases). The clonotype comes from an adult with an advanced solid tumor such as melanoma, head and neck, liver or kidney cancer. CDR3 coding DNA: TGTGCCTGGAGTGTACGGTGGGGGGGACTGAACACTGAAGCTTTCTTT. This encodes CAWSVRWGGLNTEAFF.